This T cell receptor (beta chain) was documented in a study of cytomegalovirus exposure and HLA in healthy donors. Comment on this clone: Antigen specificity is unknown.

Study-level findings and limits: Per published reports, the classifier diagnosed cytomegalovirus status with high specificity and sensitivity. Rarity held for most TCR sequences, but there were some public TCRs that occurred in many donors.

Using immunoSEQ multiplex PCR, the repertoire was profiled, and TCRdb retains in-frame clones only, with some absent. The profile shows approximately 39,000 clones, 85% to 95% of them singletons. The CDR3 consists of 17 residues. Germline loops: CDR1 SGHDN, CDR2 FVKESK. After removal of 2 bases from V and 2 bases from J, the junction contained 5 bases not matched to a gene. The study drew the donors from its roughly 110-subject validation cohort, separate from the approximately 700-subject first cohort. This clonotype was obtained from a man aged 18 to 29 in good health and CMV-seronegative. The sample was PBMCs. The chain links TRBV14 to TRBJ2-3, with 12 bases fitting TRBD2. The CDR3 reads CASSQRLAGVSTDTQYF. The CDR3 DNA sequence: TGTGCCAGCAGCCAACGACTAGCGGGAGTATCCACAGATACGCAGTATTTT.